The 26 T cell receptor beta chains listed next were all sequenced from one sample in a study of blood T cells in healthy people across ages. Through a sample-barcoded 5' primer and a J-beta primer mix, a second PCR was run for roughly 7 to 11 cycles. One entry per CDR3 protein results from TCRdb running MiXCR on the 5' RACE reads. The repertoire consists of more than 1,000,000 distinct CDR3 sequences, with about 25% occurring once and the leading ten covering about 0.8%. These same records also appear under a second study, on T cells of mothers and their children.

The specimen sequenced was blood. These receptors were collected from a girl aged 2-10 years in good health.

The genes are TRBV13 and TRBJ1-1; 7 bases agree with TRBD1. Germline assignment: CDR1 PRHDT and CDR2 FYEKMQ (reference sequence). V shed 5 bases, J shed 3 bases, and the junction held 9 bases outside the gene matches. The CDR3 has 15 residues. The CDR3 spells CASSGEGQRYTEAFF. CDR3 sequence (DNA): TGTGCCAGCAGCGGCGAGGGACAGCGGTACACTGAAGCTTTCTTT.

The V gene is TRBV29-1, the J gene TRBJ1-1; D is uncertain. V lost 4 bases, J lost 3 bases, and 6 bases lay in between. Germline CDR1 reads SQVTM; CDR2 reads ANQGSEA. The CDR3 length is 11 residues. CDR3 DNA sequence: TGCAGCGTTGCCCTGGACACTGAAGCTTTCTTT. Translation: CSVALDTEAFF.

This clonotype was counted many times. The gene calls are TRBV29-1 and TRBJ2-7; the D is unclear. CDR3 length: 12 amino acids. Germline V CDR1 and CDR2: SQVTM, ANQGSEA. V lost 2 bases, J lost 1 base, and 6 bases lay in between. DNA of the CDR3: TGCAGCGTTGAAAATTGGTCCTACGAGCAGTACTTC. Encoded protein: CSVENWSYEQYF.

The J gene is TRBJ1-4, the V gene TRBV20-1; D not certain. Germline CDR1 is DFQATT and CDR2 is SNEGSKA (reference sequence). The CDR3 consists of 12 residues. Trimming took off 3 bases at V and 7 bases at J, with 9 bases between the two ends. The CDR3 DNA follows: TGCAGTGCTAGCAAGGGTGGTGAAAAACTGTTTTTT. Encoded protein: CSASKGGEKLFF.

In this sample, this clonotype turned up once. The rearrangement uses TRBV7-2 and TRBJ2-7; D possibly corresponds to TRBD2 (6 bases). Germline V CDR1 and CDR2: SGHTA, FQGNSA. The CDR3 length is 15 residues. With 3 bases removed from V and 3 bases from J, the gap between germline ends came to 15 bases. The chain's CDR3 is CASSFWGEEYYEQYF. Here the CDR3 DNA reads TGTGCCAGCAGCTTTTGGGGGGAGGAGTACTACGAGCAGTACTTC.

The genes are TRBV5-1 and TRBJ1-2, with D unresolved. V was shortened by 4 bases and J by 7 bases, with 14 bases between the two germline ends. The CDR3 has 13 amino acids. The germline CDR1 and CDR2 sequences are SGHRS and YFSETQ. The CDR3 coding sequence is TGCGCCAGCAGCCAATCAACGATTAGTGGCTACACCTTC. Encoded protein: CASSQSTISGYTF.

This clonotype appeared a few times. This chain uses TRBV24-1 with TRBJ2-5; D tentatively reads TRBD1 or TRBD2 (5 bases each). The CDR3 length is 17 residues. Per the germline V gene, CDR1 is KGHDR and CDR2 is SFDVKD. With 1 base removed from V and 8 bases from J, the gap between germline ends came to 22 bases. The CDR3 DNA is TGTGCCACCAGTGATTTTCGGGACGGCCGAATGCGAGGTACCCAGTACTTC. Protein product: CATSDFRDGRMRGTQYF.

A remark on this clonotype: An end of the junction differs from the germline gene, which may be a read error. The chain joins TRBV7-9 to TRBJ2-5; the D gene could be TRBD1 or TRBD2 (5 bases each). The CDR3 sequence is 13 residues long. Germline CDR1 is SEHNR and CDR2 is FQNEAQ (reference sequence). The DNA of the CDR3 is TGTTCCAGCAGCTTGGGGGTCCAAGAGACCCAGTACTTC. It yields the protein CSSSLGVQETQYF.

This CDR3 reads CASSIGTGETQYF. In DNA, the CDR3 is TGCGCCAGCAGCATAGGGACAGGGGAGACCCAGTACTTC. The chain carries TRBV5-1 and TRBJ2-5, with 9 bases matching TRBD1. CDR1 is SGHRS, CDR2 YFSETQ, per germline. V dropped 4 bases and J dropped 5; count of bases not matched to a gene: 3. There are 13 residues in the CDR3.

This clonotype turned up a few times. This chain connects TRBV11-1 to TRBJ2-5; 7 bases line up with TRBD1. The CDR3 covers 13 residues. V was pared by 5 bases and J by 5 bases, with 5 bases of the junction left unmatched. The germline gives CDR1 SGHAT, CDR2 FQDESV (reference sequence). CDR3 protein: CASSDRARETQYF. The CDR3 DNA is TGTGCCAGCAGCGACAGGGCGCGCGAGACCCAGTACTTC.

The V and J genes are TRBV29-1 and TRBJ2-5; the D gene is possibly TRBD1 (5 bases). Gene TRBJ2-1 matches the end of the DNA better, so the J call may be wrong. From germline, CDR1 is SQVTM and CDR2 ANQGSEA. CDR3 length equals 11 residues. CDR3 coding DNA: TGCAGCGTTGGGTTAGGGGATGAGCAGTTCTTC. Protein: CSVGLGDEQFF.

The chain recombines TRBV28 with TRBJ1-3; D possibly corresponds to TRBD1 (5 bases). The germline V gene encodes CDR1 MDHEN and CDR2 SYDVKM. There are 12 residues in the CDR3. Between the trimmed V and J ends, which lost 11 bases and 2 bases, there was a span of 10 bases. The CDR3 DNA is TGTGCCTCAGGGATAACTGGAAACACCATATATTTT. This codes for CASGITGNTIYF.

This clonotype was counted between two and nine times. The V and J genes are TRBV7-8 and TRBJ2-7; D is tentatively TRBD1 or TRBD2 (5 bases each). V lost 5 bases and J lost 0, with 17 bases in between. The V gene's germline CDR1 is SGHVS and CDR2 FQNEAQ. This CDR3 has 16 residues. CDR3 in DNA: TGTGCCAGCAGCCCCGGGGCGGGCCCCCTCTCCTACGAGCAGTACTTC. Amino acids: CASSPGAGPLSYEQYF.

This clonotype was counted a few times. A junction boundary mismatches the germline segment, possibly from a read error. This chain joins TRBV4-3 and TRBJ2-7, with D hard to call. This CDR3 is 13 amino acids long. Per the germline V gene, CDR1 is LGHNA and CDR2 is YSLEER. The CDR3 DNA follows: TGCGTCAGCAGCCAAGACTCGGGCCACGAGCAGTACTTC. It specifies CVSSQDSGHEQYF.

The rearrangement links TRBV6-6 to TRBJ1-1; TRBD1 is a possible D gene (6 bases). V was trimmed by 7 bases and J by 4 bases, leaving 13 bases between them. Germline V gene sequence: CDR1 MNHNY, CDR2 SVGAGI (reference sequence). CDR3 length equals 13 residues. This CDR3 reads CASIKQGGTEAFF. For the CDR3, the DNA is TGTGCCAGCATTAAACAGGGCGGCACTGAAGCTTTCTTT.

This clonotype was counted between two and nine times. The chain links TRBV6-5 to TRBJ2-3; 7 bases map to TRBD2. This CDR3 is built from 17 residues. Germline V gives CDR1 MNHEY, CDR2 SVGAGI. The J segment lost 5 bases and the V segment lost 0 bases, leaving 11 bases of the junction unmatched. CDR3 residues: CASSYSSGAGLRDTQYF. The DNA for the CDR3 is TGTGCCAGCAGTTACTCGAGCGGGGCGGGGTTAAGAGATACGCAGTATTTT.

This clonotype was seen a handful of times. CDR3 nucleotide sequence: TGCAGTGCTAGTCCCCCAGGGAGCCGTGAGCAGTTCTTC. Translating it yields CSASPPGSREQFF. V is TRBV20-1 and J is TRBJ2-1; TRBD1 or TRBD2 may be the D gene (5 bases each). Trimming took 3 bases from V and 9 from J, leaving 15 bases between them. The CDR3 loop spans 13 amino acids. In germline, CDR1 is DFQATT, CDR2 SNEGSKA (reference sequence).

CDR3 protein: CASSLSHFDRSYEQYF. The CDR3, as DNA: TGTGCCAGCAGTTTGTCCCATTTTGACCGTTCCTACGAGCAGTACTTC. This rearrangement joins TRBV12-3 or TRBV12-4 to TRBJ2-7; the D is unclear. The CDR3 loop spans 16 amino acids. V was clipped by 3 bases and J by 1 base, with 16 bases between them.

CDR3 DNA: TGTGCCAGCAGTTCCAGGGTTGATAGCGCCTCCGAGCAGTACTTC. Its protein is CASSSRVDSASEQYF. The chain links TRBV6-1 to TRBJ2-7; D could derive from TRBD1 or TRBD2 (5 bases each). CDR1 MNHNS and CDR2 SASEGT come from the germline V gene. Trimming pared 5 bases from V and 6 bases from J, leaving 20 bases between. The length of the CDR3 is 15 residues.

A few counts support this clonotype. The genes are TRBV6-1 and TRBJ2-5; D not certain. Trimming took 4 bases from V and 5 from J, leaving 8 bases between them. Germline V gives CDR1 MNHNS, CDR2 SASEGT. The CDR3 contains 12 residues. CDR3 region: CASSVLLETQYF. The CDR3 nucleotides are TGTGCCAGCAGTGTACTCCTGGAGACCCAGTACTTC.

The rearrangement links TRBV14 to TRBJ2-2, with a possible D match to TRBD2 (5 bases). The length of the CDR3 is 16 residues. Deletions cut 1 base from V and 0 bases from J, with 9 bases between. CDR1 and CDR2 (germline): SGHDN, FVKESK. The CDR3 sequence: CASSQGLAANTGELFF. CDR3 in DNA: TGTGCCAGCAGCCAAGGTCTAGCCGCGAACACCGGGGAGCTGTTTTTT.

This clonotype appeared a few times. The chain has TRBV29-1 and TRBJ2-3; D not certain. CDR3 size: 10 residues. The germline gives CDR1 SQVTM, CDR2 ANQGSEA. V was clipped by 7 bases and J by 5 bases, with 7 bases between them. In DNA, the CDR3 is TGCAGCGCCGTGCGAGATACGCAGTATTTT. Its protein product is CSAVRDTQYF.

The gene calls are TRBV29-1 and TRBJ2-5; 9 bases map to TRBD2. The J call could be wrong; TRBJ2-7 is a better fit for the DNA end. This CDR3 comprises 13 residues. Germline loops: CDR1 SQVTM, CDR2 ANQGSEA. The CDR3 reads CSVEFRTSVEQYF. As DNA, the CDR3 is TGCAGCGTTGAATTTAGGACTAGCGTCGAGCAGTACTTC.

The sample holds one count of this clonotype. The chain has TRBV7-2 and TRBJ2-7, with 7 bases lining up with TRBD2. Per germline, CDR1 SGHTA and CDR2 FQGNSA. This CDR3 has 13 residues. The J segment lost 2 bases and the V segment lost 5 bases, leaving 3 bases of the junction unmatched. CDR3 amino acids: CASSVGLAYEQYF. The CDR3 DNA is TGTGCCAGCAGCGTTGGACTAGCCTACGAGCAGTACTTC.

This clonotype was found a few times. This chain links TRBV29-1 with TRBJ2-2; unclear D gene. The V gene lost 4 bases and the J gene lost 4 bases, with 7 bases spanning the gap. Germline V CDR1 and CDR2: SQVTM, ANQGSEA. This CDR3 is built from 12 residues. CDR3 DNA: TGCAGCGTTGTGCCTGTCACCGGGGAGCTGTTTTTT. Translation gives CSVVPVTGELFF.

This clonotype was counted a few times. This chain links TRBV11-2 with TRBJ2-1; 8 bases agree with TRBD2. Germline V gene data show CDR1 as SGHAT and CDR2 as FQNNGV. The V and J ends lost 0 bases and 3 bases, in that order; junction bases with no gene match: 7. The CDR3 covers 17 residues. CDR3 in DNA: TGTGCCAGCAGCTTAGAGAGTAGCGGGATTCTCTACAATGAGCAGTTCTTC. It translates to CASSLESSGILYNEQFF.